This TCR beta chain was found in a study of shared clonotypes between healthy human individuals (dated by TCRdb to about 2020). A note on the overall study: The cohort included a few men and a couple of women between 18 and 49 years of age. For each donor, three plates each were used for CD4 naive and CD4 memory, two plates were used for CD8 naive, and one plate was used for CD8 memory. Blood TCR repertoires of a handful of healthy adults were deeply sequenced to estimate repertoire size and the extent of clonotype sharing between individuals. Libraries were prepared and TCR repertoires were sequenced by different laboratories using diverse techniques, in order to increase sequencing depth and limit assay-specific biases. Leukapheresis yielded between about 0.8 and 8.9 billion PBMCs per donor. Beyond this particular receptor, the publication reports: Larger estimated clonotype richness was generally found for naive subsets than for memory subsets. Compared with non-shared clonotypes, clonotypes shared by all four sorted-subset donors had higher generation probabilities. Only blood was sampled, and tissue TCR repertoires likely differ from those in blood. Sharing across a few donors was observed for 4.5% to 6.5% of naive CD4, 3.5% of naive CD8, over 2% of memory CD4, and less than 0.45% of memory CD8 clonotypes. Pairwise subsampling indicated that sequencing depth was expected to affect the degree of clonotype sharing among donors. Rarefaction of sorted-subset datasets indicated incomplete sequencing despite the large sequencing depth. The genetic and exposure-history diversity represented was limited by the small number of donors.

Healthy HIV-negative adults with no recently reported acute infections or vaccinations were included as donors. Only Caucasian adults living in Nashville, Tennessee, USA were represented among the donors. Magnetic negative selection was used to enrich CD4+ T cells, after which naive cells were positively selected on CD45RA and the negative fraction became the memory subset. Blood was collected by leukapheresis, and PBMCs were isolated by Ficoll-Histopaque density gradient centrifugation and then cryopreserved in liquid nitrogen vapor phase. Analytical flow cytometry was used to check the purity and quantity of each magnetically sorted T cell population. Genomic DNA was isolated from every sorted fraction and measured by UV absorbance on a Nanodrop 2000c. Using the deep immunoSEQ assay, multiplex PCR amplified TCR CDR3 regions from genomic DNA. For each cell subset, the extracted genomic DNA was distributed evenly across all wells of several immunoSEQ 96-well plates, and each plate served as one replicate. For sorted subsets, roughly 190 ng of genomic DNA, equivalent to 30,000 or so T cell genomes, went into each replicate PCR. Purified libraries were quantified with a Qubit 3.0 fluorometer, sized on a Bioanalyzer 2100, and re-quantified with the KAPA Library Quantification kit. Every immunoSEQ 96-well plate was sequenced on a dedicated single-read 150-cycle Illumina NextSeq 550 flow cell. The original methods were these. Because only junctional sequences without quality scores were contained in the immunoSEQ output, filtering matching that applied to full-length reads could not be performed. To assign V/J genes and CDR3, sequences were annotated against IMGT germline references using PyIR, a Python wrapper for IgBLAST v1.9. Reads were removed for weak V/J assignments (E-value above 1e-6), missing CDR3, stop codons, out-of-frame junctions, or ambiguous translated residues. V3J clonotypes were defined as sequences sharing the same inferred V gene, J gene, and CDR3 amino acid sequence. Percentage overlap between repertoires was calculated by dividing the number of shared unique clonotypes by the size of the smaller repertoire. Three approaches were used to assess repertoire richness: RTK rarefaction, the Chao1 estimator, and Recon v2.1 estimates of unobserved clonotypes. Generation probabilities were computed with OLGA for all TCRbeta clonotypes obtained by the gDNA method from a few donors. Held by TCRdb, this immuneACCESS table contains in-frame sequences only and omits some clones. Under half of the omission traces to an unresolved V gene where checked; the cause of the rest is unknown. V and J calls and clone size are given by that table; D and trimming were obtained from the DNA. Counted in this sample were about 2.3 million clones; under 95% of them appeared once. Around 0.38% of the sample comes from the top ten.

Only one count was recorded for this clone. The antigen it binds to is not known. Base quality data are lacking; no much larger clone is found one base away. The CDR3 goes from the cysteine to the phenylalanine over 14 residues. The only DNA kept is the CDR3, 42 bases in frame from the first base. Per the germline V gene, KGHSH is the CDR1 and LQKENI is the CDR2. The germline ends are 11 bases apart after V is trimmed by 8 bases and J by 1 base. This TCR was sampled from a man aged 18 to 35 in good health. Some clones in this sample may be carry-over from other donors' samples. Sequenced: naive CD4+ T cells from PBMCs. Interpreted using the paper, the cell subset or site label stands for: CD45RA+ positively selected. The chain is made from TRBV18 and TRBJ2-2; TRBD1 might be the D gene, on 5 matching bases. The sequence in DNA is TGTGCCAGCCAGGGCAACGGGAACACCGGGGAGCTGTTTTTT. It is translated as CASQGNGNTGELFF.